Listed here are 7 T cell receptor beta chains from one sample, sequenced in a study of Ad26.COV2.S vaccination and SARS-CoV-2 variants. The repertoire was sequenced with immunoSEQ multiplex PCR; TCRdb's copy has only in-frame clones and lacks some. This sample has approximately 97,000 clones, with about three quarters found just once. The sequences come from peripheral blood, collected after recovery from COVID-19. The receptors come from a human donor who had recovered from COVID-19.

This chain links TRBV7-3 with TRBJ2-1; the D gene is possibly TRBD2 (6 bases). V lost 1 base and J lost 8, with 12 bases in between. Germline V gives CDR1 SGHTA, CDR2 FQGTGA. The CDR3 consists of 14 residues. The CDR3 protein is CASSLNGGFDEQFF. In nucleotides, the CDR3 is TGTGCCAGCAGCTTAAACGGGGGATTCGATGAGCAGTTCTTC.

The chain couples TRBV2 to TRBJ1-5; D gene uncertain. V lost 7 bases and J 3 bases, leaving 16 bases between the germline ends. This CDR3 has 15 residues. CDR1 SNHLY and CDR2 FYNNEI come from the germline V gene. CDR3 nucleotide sequence: TGTGCCAGCACCCGCCGGGGAGTCCCCAATCAGCCCCAGCATTTT. Its protein is CASTRRGVPNQPQHF.

J is TRBJ1-1 and V is TRBV6-5; D unresolved. The germline CDR1 and CDR2 sequences are MNHEY and SVGAGI. The CDR3 contains 15 residues. Trimming took off 0 bases at V and 3 bases at J, with 11 bases between the two ends. CDR3 DNA sequence: TGTGCCAGCAGTTACTCTCGGTTCGGGGACACTGAAGCTTTCTTT. The encoded protein is CASSYSRFGDTEAFF.

A few counts support this clone. The chain recombines TRBV4-3 with TRBJ1-1; 7 nucleotides match TRBD1. Germline CDR1 and CDR2: LGHNA and YSLEER. The CDR3 has 13 amino acids. V dropped 5 bases and J dropped 11; count of bases not matched to a gene: 11. CDR3 sequence reads: CASSALQGRWAFF. The DNA for the CDR3 is TGCGCCAGCAGCGCTCTACAGGGGCGCTGGGCTTTCTTT.

The V gene is TRBV19, the J gene TRBJ1-4, with D unresolved. V shed 3 bases and J shed 1 base, with 9 bases lying between them. Germline V lookup: CDR1 LNHDA, CDR2 SQIVND (reference sequence). CDR3 length: 15 amino acids. CDR3: CASSIRRGTNEKLFF. The CDR3, as DNA: TGTGCCAGTAGTATCAGACGTGGAACTAATGAAAAACTGTTTTTT. Looking up the rest from reference TRBV19 and TRBJ1-4 gives the full variable domain: DGGITQSPKYLFRKEGQNVTLSCEQNLNHDAMYWYRQDPGQGLRLIYYSQIVNDFQKGDIAEGYSVSREKKESFPLTVTSAQKNPTAFYLCASSIRRGTNEKLFFGSGTQLSVL.

The gene calls are TRBV6-1 and TRBJ2-7; 7 bases fit TRBD2. The CDR3 is 15 amino acids. J gave up 4 bases and V 0 bases, and 6 bases lay outside the gene matches. Germline V gene data show CDR1 as MNHNS and CDR2 as SASEGT. The CDR3 DNA is TGTGCCAGCAGTGAAGCCCCGGGGGGTCGGTACGAGCAGTACTTC. This translates into CASSEAPGGRYEQYF.

In this sample, this clone turned up a few times. This chain links TRBV5-1 with TRBJ1-1; 7 bases map to TRBD1. Trimming cost V 7 bases and J 4 bases; bases outside gene matches: 13. Per the germline V gene, CDR1 is SGHRS and CDR2 is YFSETQ. The CDR3 has 15 residues. CDR3: CASGGGSAGGTEAFF. The CDR3 DNA is TGCGCCAGCGGAGGGGGCTCCGCGGGTGGCACTGAAGCTTTCTTT.